This T cell receptor beta chain was sequenced during a study of blood T cell repertoires in COVID-19 (dated by TCRdb to 2020 to 2022). Regarding the study in general: The collaborator samples originated in the United States, Italy and Spain and spanned the acute and convalescent phases of COVID-19. Where available, HLA class I and class II types were taken from metadata supplied by the sample provider and were not determined by assay-based typing. The sample metadata nearly always contained a de-identified subject ID, COVID-19 status, age in years and sex. The material from the prospective study consisted of cDNA or gDNA derived from T cells, B-cell-depleted T cells, or PBMCs. Samples were obtained from the ongoing ImmuneRACE study (first 160 participants) and from some 1,300 subjects provided by 6 global collaborators. Subjects who had been exposed to COVID-19, were actively infected with it, or had recovered from it provided the deeply sampled blood TCRbeta repertoires that made up the dataset. A freely available public database, intended as a resource for researchers studying the immune response to SARS-CoV-2, is where the repertoires were released.

Reading from cysteine to phenylalanine, the CDR3 counts 13 amino acids. Only CDR3 DNA is held: 39 bases, read in frame from base 1. V is pared back by 8 bases and J by 4 bases, with 12 bases lying between the germline termini. The germline V gene encodes CDR1 MDHEN and CDR2 SYDVKM. Here is what the overall study found, with its caveats: The amount of clinical and demographic metadata varied by source and participant and was provided uncurated.

In Seattle, one collaborating source enrolled patients while the infection was active and tracked those patients longitudinally over the course of disease. The collaborating institutions used their own protocols to collect whole blood in K2EDTA tubes. For TCRbeta analysis, collaborators shipped samples as frozen whole blood, isolated PBMCs, or DNA extracted from either of those sample types. TCRbeta CDR3 regions were amplified from genomic DNA by means of the immunoSEQ Assay, a bias-controlled multiplex PCR. As for the original processing: The number of nucleated cells in each sample was estimated from the amplification of reference gene primers within the assay. To quantify the absolute abundance of each unique TCRbeta CDR3 rearrangement, sequence reads were collapsed and filtered. For each sample, productive Simpson clonality was calculated as the square root of Simpson's diversity index over productive rearrangements. TCRdb carries this immuneACCESS record with in-frame sequences only. Its versions omit some clonotypes, under half of them owing to an unresolved V gene in the studies checked, with the rest unexplained. The DNA gave D and trimming, while V, J and clone size come from that table. For this sample the table gives some 180,000 clones, of which around four fifths were detected only once. Approximately 8.2% of the sample is in the top ten clones.

About this clone: The antigen it recognizes is unknown. Per-base quality was not reported, and no clone a single base away is much larger than it.

This sequence originates from a woman older than 75 with COVID-19, enrolled during active disease. The specimen was peripheral blood. The chain joins TRBV28 to TRBJ1-5; D gene: possibly TRBD1, on 6 matching bases. The nucleotide sequence is given as TGTGCCAGCTTGGACAGAGCGAATCAGCCCCAGCATTTT. The resulting protein is CASLDRANQPQHF.